This TCR beta chain was captured in a study of cytomegalovirus exposure and HLA in healthy donors (dated by TCRdb to about 2017). About the full investigation: In an earlier analysis of fewer than 750 of the donors, 250 to 350 Gb of sequence data and approximately 100 million unique TCR beta sequences from about 190 million T cells were reported. An early release that covered several hundred HLA-typed donors contained around 330 gigabases of sequencing data and around 80 million unique TCR sequences. Of the approximately 370 genotyped donors, less than 90% were placed in the genetic ancestry cluster associated with self-reported Caucasian donors. The study aimed to test whether cataloging public T cell receptors could reveal signatures of past pathogen exposure. The T cell repertoires of several hundred subjects were profiled by immunosequencing and related to cytomegalovirus serostatus. A separate validation cohort of 90 to 150 different subjects was used in addition to the 666-subject first cohort. The study combined high-throughput TCR immunosequencing, statistical association of individual TCRs with disease status, and machine learning to predict cytomegalovirus infection status. To study patterns of TCR occurrence, a later analysis re-analyzed previously published TCR beta repertoires from more than 550 donors and added high-resolution HLA genotyping. The later analysis used no new phenotypic data to find candidate immune exposures, relying instead on TCR beta sequences and their occurrence across donors. An earlier analysis of about 600 of the donors used high-throughput TCR beta sequencing to judge whether each TCR beta V gene segment behaved as functional or pseudogenic. Donor age, sex, ethnicity and CMV serostatus were compiled together with the repertoire data. In a later genetic analysis, genome-wide SNP genotypes for 398 of the 666 donors were used, and that subset was treated as a discovery cohort. All discovery cohort repertoires had been generated using a single sequencing platform. Class I and class II HLA loci were covered by the typing at four-digit resolution. The number of donors typed differed by locus, with about 629-640 for A, B, C, DRB1 and DQB1, around 560 for DQA1, approximately 580 for DPA1, and 400 to 490 for DPB1. Five DR-DQ haplotypes were treated as single units for association and clustering because of strong linkage in the cohort. Among around 400 genotyped donors of the cohort, an average of roughly 230,000 unique TCR beta nucleotide sequences was sequenced per donor, of which about 19% were non-productive. The paper as a whole reports these results and caveats: When HLA alleles, especially DR and DQ, strongly co-occurred, attributing TCR associations to individual alleles was difficult. Because the 87-base-pair reads could not distinguish some IMGT-functional V segments, including TRBV6-2 and TRBV6-3, those segments were excluded. Linkage disequilibrium might explain the correlated functional status among segregating V segments, but an unknown experimental factor could not be excluded. According to a later analysis, parvovirus B19, influenza, CMV and Epstein-Barr virus appeared linked to several top co-occurrence clusters. Presence/absence analyses assumed roughly uniform sequencing depth across donors, an assumption that may not hold. Because some donors lacked HLA typing at each locus, the association tests relied only on the typed subset. V-gene and J-gene trimming of TCR beta chains was associated with a missense DCLRE1C variant in a later genetic analysis, and the association was replicated in an independent cohort. Compared with equally common non-associated chains, HLA-associated TCR beta chains in a later analysis were more clonally expanded and had lower generation probabilities. A further reported finding was that TCR beta sequences accurately predicted the HLA-A and HLA-B alleles for most subjects in the first cohort. A group of highly shared sequence variants was considered likely to be a technical artifact of the sequencing pipeline. In an earlier analysis of 587 of the donors, most TCR beta V segments appeared in productive rearrangements about 87% or about 30% of the time, broadly matching IMGT annotations. In a later genetic analysis, fewer N-insertions in productive TCRs were reported among donors in an Asian-associated ancestry cluster than the roughly 640-donor mean. The classifier was reported to diagnose cytomegalovirus status with high specificity and sensitivity in both the original and validation cohorts. In a later analysis, more than 15,000 TCR beta sequences were associated with specific HLA alleles at a false discovery rate of 0.05. Only TCR beta chains were sequenced in this cohort, and the absence of alpha or paired-chain data limited detectable features. The only immune exposure information available for the cohort was CMV serostatus. In vitro tests confirmed that a few of the cytomegalovirus-associated TCR beta chains recognize cytomegalovirus antigens. While some public TCRs were present in many individuals, most TCR sequences turned up only very rarely across donors. It was suggested by the authors that the approach could potentially be generalized to other disease states and immunological phenotypes. In a later analysis, the rate of TCR association differed among HLA loci, with DRB1 alleles having the most associated TCRs and HLA-C alleles having the fewest. Because counts were too low, around 18 rarely observed V segments, including chromosome 9 orphons, were left out of the earlier analysis of approximately 580 of the donors. According to a later analysis, most CMV-associated TCR beta chains appeared to be HLA-restricted, and the HLA associations seemed to be driven largely by CMV exposure. The study listed approximately 150 TCR beta chains as associated with cytomegalovirus.

Regarding this clone: Its binding antigen is unknown. Base qualities are not provided; no much larger clone lies one nucleotide away.

In total, more than 500 healthy bone marrow donors made up the cohort. At the time of sampling, all cohort members were nominally healthy, though unrecorded immune exposures were likely present. The donor tested CMV seropositive and was one of the 289 seropositive cohort members. Each donor provided a peripheral blood sample, and peripheral blood mononuclear cells were used for TCR beta sequencing. The Qiagen DNeasy Blood Extraction Kit was used to extract genomic DNA from the blood cell samples. The CDR3 covers 14 residues, taking in both the cysteine and the phenylalanine. Left in the record is the CDR3 DNA by itself, 42 bases read in frame from the first base. V is cut by 2 bases and J by 0 bases, and the space between the germline ends is 9 bases. From the germline V gene, CDR1 is SGHTS and CDR2 is YDEGEE. The library relied on the immunoSEQ multiplex PCR assay. A mixture of 60 forward primers for TCR Vbeta segments and 13 reverse primers for TCR Jbeta segments was used in the multiplex PCR. The CDR3 region of rearranged TCR beta genes was amplified from genomic DNA with a multiplex PCR assay. On the Illumina HiSeq System, the amplified TCR beta libraries were sequenced as 87-base-pair reads. From the authors' description of their analysis: Across the roughly 640 repertoires, a later analysis counted about 81 million unique TCR beta chains, some 11 million of which were shared by at least two donors. A nearest-neighbor algorithm error-corrected the raw reads and collapsed the reads into unique sequences, merging closely related sequences to remove PCR and sequencing errors. CDR3 sequences were aligned to IMGT reference sequences to assign V, D and J gene segments. For a sequence to be retained, a match of at least six nucleotides was required to both a V gene segment and a J gene segment. Rearrangements were called productive when the CDR3 lacked stop codons and stayed in frame with V and J; all others were non-productive. Following IMGT convention, CDR3 was defined as the stretch from the second conserved V-encoded cysteine to the conserved J-encoded phenylalanine. The earlier analysis of 550 to 650 of the donors excluded any sequence lacking an unambiguous match to a single V gene segment. In an earlier analysis of 587 of the donors, V segments were called functional above 56.7% productive rearrangements and were called segregating when the between-donor standard deviation exceeded 5%. To diagnose cytomegalovirus status from the catalog of TCR beta chain sequences, a statistical classification framework was built. A later analysis assigned V and J genes by comparing TCR nucleotide sequences with IMGT/GENE-DB human TR gene sequences. The TCRdist pipeline was used in a later analysis to assign CDR3 sequences and most-parsimonious VDJ recombination scenarios. In a later analysis, every TCR beta chain was defined by the combination of its CDR3 amino acid sequence and its V-gene family, and reads without a unique V-gene family were dropped. As a way to deal with suspected cross-contamination and a sequencing artifact, a later analysis dropped 500 to 700 nucleotide sequences that were highly shared and had low generation probability. A later analysis calculated a clonal expansion index for each public chain from normalized within-repertoire ranks of inferred template counts. Generation probabilities in a later analysis came from a VDJ recombination model fitted to out-of-frame rearrangements, and those results were checked against IGoR. A later analysis scored TCR-TCR, TCR-HLA and TCR-CMV co-occurrence with hypergeometric tests, applying a repertoire-size bias correction to TCR pairs. False discovery rates were estimated in a later analysis by permuting HLA or CMV assignments 20 times. In a later analysis, co-occurring TCRs were grouped using DBSCAN, with TCRdist sequence similarity added in when clustering inside HLA-allele-positive subsets. Repertoires with fewer than 30,000 or more than 120,000 public chains were left out of co-occurrence clustering, as were about 5 repertoires with anomalous nucleotide sharing. TCRdb holds this immuneACCESS table with in-frame rearrangements only. Some clones are missing; in checked studies, unresolved V genes explain under half, and the rest has no known cause. The DNA gave D and trimming, while V, J and clone size come from that table. The sample records 200,000 to 250,000 clones, 77% of which are singletons. Around 2.9% of the sample is held by the ten biggest clonotypes.

Material for sequencing was PBMCs. The source is a woman in her sixties or seventies in good health and CMV-seropositive. The sequence links TRBV5-8 to TRBJ2-7; 5 matching bases give a weak D call of TRBD2. The CDR3 protein sequence reads: CASSFSGSSYEQYF. Here is the DNA: TGTGCCAGCAGCTTCAGTGGGAGCTCCTACGAGCAGTACTTC.